This TCR beta chain was recovered during a study of vaccination and CD4 T cells after COVID-19. On the study more broadly: Median time from second vaccine dose to sampling was roughly 76 days (14 to 241).

Sample treatment: approximately nine-day PBMC culture with coronavirus spike peptide pools or control peptides (ViraFEST assay). Harvesting of the unexposed donor's CD4+ T cells predated the COVID-19 pandemic (2011-2018). Concerning this clonotype itself: Antigen unknown.

At the Johns Hopkins FTIC core, DNA taken from cultured CD4+ T cells was sequenced by way of the Oncomine TCR Beta short-read assay. One entry per CDR3 protein, called by TCRdb with MiXCR from the PCR reads. The data contain approximately 7,500 distinct CDR3 sequences, approximately 31% of them seen just once; the ten biggest clones take up 29%. This TCR derives from a human donor in good health. The source material was CD4+ T cells from blood, cultured in vitro.

CDR3: CASSLLGETQYF. CDR3 coding DNA: TGTGCCAGCAGCTTACTCGGGGAGACCCAGTACTTC. The chain couples TRBV7-8 to TRBJ2-5; D uncertain. With 2 bases removed from V and 5 bases from J, the gap between germline ends came to 6 bases. Germline V gene lookup returns CDR1 SGHVS and CDR2 FQNEAQ. CDR3 length: 12 amino acids.